These 20 T cell receptor beta chains share one sample of origin, sequenced in a study of cytomegalovirus exposure and HLA in healthy donors. PCR used 60 Vbeta primers and 13 Jbeta primers. Profiled with immunoSEQ multiplex PCR; TCRdb holds only in-frame clones, not every one. The sample totals approximately 58,000 clones. The specimen sequenced was PBMCs. The origin of the receptors is a man in his late teens or twenties in good health and CMV-seropositive.

This chain uses TRBV29-1 with TRBJ2-5; 10 bases are shared with TRBD1. The better agreement between TRBJ2-7 and the DNA end casts doubt on the J call. Germline lookup yields CDR1 SQVTM and CDR2 ANQGSEA. There are 13 residues in the CDR3. CDR3 in DNA: TGCAGCGTTCGACAGGGGGCAGCCTACGAGCAGTACTTC. Its protein product is CSVRQGAAYEQYF.

This rearrangement joins TRBV5-1 to TRBJ2-7, with D possibly matching TRBD1 (5 bases). Trimming cost V 4 bases and J 3 bases, with 5 bases left between them. The germline V gene has CDR1 SGHRS and CDR2 YFSETQ. The CDR3 runs to 11 residues. CDR3 amino acids: CASSRGYEQYF. CDR3 DNA sequence: TGCGCCAGCAGCAGGGGCTACGAGCAGTACTTC.

The CDR3 spells CASSLTGGAGTDTQYF. CDR3 DNA sequence: TGCGCCAGCAGCTTGACAGGGGGCGCGGGCACAGATACGCAGTATTTT. V is TRBV5-1 and J is TRBJ2-3; TRBD1 matches 9 bases. The CDR3 length is 16 residues. The trim removed 1 base at V and 1 base at J, leaving 4 bases unmatched. Germline loops: CDR1 SGHRS, CDR2 YFSETQ.

This rearrangement joins TRBV6-4 to TRBJ2-1; 9 nucleotides align to TRBD2. Germline CDR1 is MRHNA and CDR2 is SNTAGT. The J segment lost 4 bases and the V segment lost 5 bases, leaving 6 bases of the junction unmatched. The length of the CDR3 is 15 residues. The CDR3 nucleotides are TGTGCCAGCAGTCCTACTAGCGGGCCTTACAATGAGCAGTTCTTC. It codes for CASSPTSGPYNEQFF.

V gene TRBV10-3 combines with J gene TRBJ2-2, with 9 bases identical to TRBD2. Trimming at V came to 6 bases and at J to 5 bases, leaving 10 bases not matched to a gene. CDR1 ENHRY and CDR2 SYGVKD come from the germline V gene. The length of the CDR3 is 16 residues. The CDR3 sequence: CAISVRSGRQTGELFF. For the CDR3, the DNA is TGTGCCATCAGCGTAAGAAGCGGGAGGCAAACCGGGGAGCTGTTTTTT.

The chain has TRBV29-1 and TRBJ2-5; tentatively, D is TRBD2 (6 bases). The germline V and J ends were trimmed by 2 bases and 1 base, with 8 bases remaining between them. The CDR3 extends over 13 amino acids. Germline V CDR1 and CDR2: SQVTM, ANQGSEA. CDR3: CSVEQGGQETQYF. The DNA for the CDR3 is TGCAGCGTTGAACAGGGAGGCCAAGAGACCCAGTACTTC.

J is TRBJ2-3 and V is TRBV7-8; D is unclear. V lost 3 bases and J 1 base, leaving 5 bases between the germline ends. The CDR3 has 13 amino acids. CDR1 and CDR2 from the germline V gene are SGHVS and FQNEAQ. The CDR3: CASSFSRTDTQYF. CDR3 nucleotide sequence: TGTGCCAGCAGCTTTAGCCGCACAGATACGCAGTATTTT.

Note on this clone: At one end the junction does not follow the germline gene, possibly because of a read error. This chain uses TRBV7-9 with TRBJ2-5, with D possibly matching TRBD1 (6 bases). The germline gives CDR1 SEHNR, CDR2 FQNEAQ (reference sequence). CDR3 length: 14 residues. The DNA for the CDR3 is TGTGCCAGCAGCTTAGCGGGGGCCCAAGAGGCCCAGTACTTC. It specifies CASSLAGAQEAQYF.

J is TRBJ2-1 and V is TRBV7-9, with 7 bases lining up with TRBD2. Germline CDR1 is SEHNR and CDR2 is FQNEAQ (reference sequence). With 3 bases clipped from V and 4 bases from J, the junction kept 3 bases outside the gene matches. This CDR3 has 14 amino acids. CDR3 sequence reads: CASSFKRDYNEQFF. DNA for the CDR3: TGTGCCAGCAGCTTTAAGCGGGATTACAATGAGCAGTTCTTC.

The genes are TRBV27 and TRBJ1-4; TRBD1 agrees at 9 bases. V lost 3 bases to trimming and J lost 8 bases; unmatched junction nucleotides: 7. The length of the CDR3 is 15 residues. Germline lookup yields CDR1 MNHEY and CDR2 SMNVEV (reference sequence). CDR3 in amino acids: CASSLTGTGREKLFF. The CDR3 DNA sequence: TGTGCCAGCAGTTTGACCGGGACAGGGAGGGAAAAACTGTTTTTT.

V gene TRBV4-1 combines with J gene TRBJ2-7, with D possibly TRBD2 on 5 matching bases. The germline V gene encodes CDR1 MGHRA and CDR2 YSYEKL. CDR3 length equals 14 residues. V shed 1 base and J shed 2 bases, with 9 bases lying between them. DNA for the CDR3: TGCGCCAGCAGCCAAGGGATACTAGCCTACGAGCAGTACTTC. Encoded protein: CASSQGILAYEQYF.

The chain is built from TRBV28 and TRBJ1-4, with 7 bases matching TRBD1. Germline V lookup: CDR1 MDHEN, CDR2 SYDVKM. Trimming removed 6 bases from V and 4 bases from J; junction bases left unmatched: 8. This CDR3 comprises 15 residues. The CDR3 coding sequence is TGTGCCAGCAGGCAACATACAGGGGATAATGAAAAACTGTTTTTT. Its translation is CASRQHTGDNEKLFF.

This chain connects TRBV6-1 to TRBJ2-1, with D perhaps matching TRBD1 (6 bases). The germline gives CDR1 MNHNS, CDR2 SASEGT. The CDR3 covers 15 residues. V lost 7 bases and J 8 bases, leaving 21 bases between the germline ends. CDR3 loop: CASIFLEQGIDEQFF. CDR3 in DNA: TGTGCCAGCATCTTCTTAGAACAGGGTATCGATGAGCAGTTCTTC.

V and J are TRBV27 and TRBJ2-7; D is undetermined. The CDR3 spans 13 residues. CDR1 and CDR2 (germline): MNHEY, SMNVEV (reference sequence). The ends were cut back, 7 bases at V and 0 bases at J, with 10 bases in the middle. In DNA, the CDR3 is TGTGCCAGCAAGTCAGGCGCCTCCTACGAGCAGTACTTC. Translation: CASKSGASYEQYF.

The chain is built from TRBV7-6 and TRBJ2-7; D is perhaps TRBD2 (6 bases). The germline gives CDR1 SGHVS, CDR2 FNYEAQ. This CDR3 has 14 amino acids. V dropped 4 bases and J dropped 7 bases, with 17 bases sitting between them. The CDR3 region is CASSSRDSSPEQYF. In DNA, the CDR3 is TGTGCCAGCAGCTCCCGGGACTCCTCTCCGGAGCAGTACTTC.

The V call is TRBV5-1, the J call TRBJ2-7, with 13 bases matching TRBD2. The CDR3 runs to 15 residues. The V gene's germline CDR1 is SGHRS and CDR2 YFSETQ. Germline trimming cut 4 bases from V and 5 bases from J; bases unmatched to any gene: 6. The CDR3 nucleotides are TGCGCCAGCAGCCGAGGACTAGCGGGAGTGGACGAGCAGTACTTC. It encodes CASSRGLAGVDEQYF.

The rearrangement joins TRBV10-1 to TRBJ2-7; TRBD2 is a possible D gene (5 bases). Germline V lookup: CDR1 WNHNN, CDR2 SYGVQD (reference sequence). The CDR3 loop spans 15 amino acids. Trimming shortened V by 0 bases and J by 6 bases, and 15 bases separated the two germline ends. The CDR3 spells CASSESVGGTPEQYF. The DNA for the CDR3 is TGCGCCAGCAGTGAGTCCGTCGGAGGAACCCCCGAGCAGTACTTC.

This chain links TRBV2 with TRBJ2-7; D is unresolved. V was shortened by 0 bases and J by 4 bases, with 10 bases between the two germline ends. Germline V gives CDR1 SNHLY, CDR2 FYNNEI. This CDR3 region has 14 residues. The CDR3 coding sequence is TGTGCCAGCAGTGAAGCGGTTATAGTTTACGAGCAGTACTTC. Its protein product is CASSEAVIVYEQYF.

The V and J genes are TRBV29-1 and TRBJ2-5; 11 bases line up with TRBD2. The DNA end is more similar to TRBJ2-7, so the J call may be wrong. Germline-derived CDR1 and CDR2 are SQVTM and ANQGSEA. The CDR3 contains 15 residues. The CDR3 DNA reads TGCAGCGTTGTGGGGGGGCTAGCGGGAGGAGGCGAGCAGTACTTC. It encodes CSVVGGLAGGGEQYF.

The rearrangement joins TRBV11-2 to TRBJ1-1, with 7 bases lining up with TRBD1. V lost 11 bases to trimming and J lost 4 bases; unmatched junction nucleotides: 19. Per the germline V gene, CDR1 is SGHAT and CDR2 is FQNNGV. The CDR3 contains 16 residues. In nucleotides, the CDR3 is TGTGCCGCCTCCATCCGGGACAGCTTGGTTCGCACTGAAGCTTTCTTT. This translates into CAASIRDSLVRTEAFF.